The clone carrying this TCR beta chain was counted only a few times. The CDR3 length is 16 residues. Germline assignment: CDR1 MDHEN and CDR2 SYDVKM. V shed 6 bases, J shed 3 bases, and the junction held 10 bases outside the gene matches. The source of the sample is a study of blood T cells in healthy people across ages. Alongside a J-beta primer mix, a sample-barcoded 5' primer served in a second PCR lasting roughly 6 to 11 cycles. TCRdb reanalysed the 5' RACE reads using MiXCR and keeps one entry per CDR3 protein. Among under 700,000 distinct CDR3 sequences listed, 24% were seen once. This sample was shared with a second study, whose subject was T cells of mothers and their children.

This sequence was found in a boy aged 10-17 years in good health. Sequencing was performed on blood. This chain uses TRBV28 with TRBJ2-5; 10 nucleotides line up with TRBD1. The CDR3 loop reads CASSRPRGTGEETQYF. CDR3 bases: TGTGCCAGCAGCAGACCACGGGGGACAGGGGAAGAGACCCAGTACTTC.